This T cell receptor (beta chain) is from a study of fetal regulatory T cell absence and autoimmunity. Study conclusions and caveats: Pancreas TCRs were oligoclonally enriched versus cord blood, some clones over 80-fold.

CDR1 and CDR2 (germline): SGDLS, YYNGEE. The J segment lost 2 bases and the V segment lost 0 bases, leaving 10 bases of the junction unmatched. The CDR3 is 17 amino acids. As for this clone: The antigen remains undetermined.

Sequencing was at survey level. Clones were sequenced by immunoSEQ multiplex PCR, and TCRdb holds only the in-frame ones, with some missing. This sample has roughly 95,000 clones, with roughly 78% found just once. V usage is TRBV9 and J usage is TRBJ2-5, with 7 bases lining up with TRBD2. Sequenced input: pancreas tissue. This receptor was obtained from a male donor with IPEX syndrome. The CDR3 coding sequence is TGTGCCAGCAGCGTAGAATGGGGCCCGCGGGGGCAAGAGACCCAGTACTTC. Amino acid sequence: CASSVEWGPRGQETQYF.